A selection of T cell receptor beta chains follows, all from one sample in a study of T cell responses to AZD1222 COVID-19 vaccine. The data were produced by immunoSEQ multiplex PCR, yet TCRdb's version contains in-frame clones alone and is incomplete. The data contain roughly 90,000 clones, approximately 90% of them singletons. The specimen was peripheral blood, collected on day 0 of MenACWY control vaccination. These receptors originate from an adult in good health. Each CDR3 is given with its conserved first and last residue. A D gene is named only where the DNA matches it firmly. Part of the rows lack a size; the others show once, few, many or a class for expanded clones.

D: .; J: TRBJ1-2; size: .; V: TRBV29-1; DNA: TGCAGCGTTGAATTCAGGGCCCGGGGGCCTGGCTACACCTTC; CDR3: CSVEFRARGPGYTF
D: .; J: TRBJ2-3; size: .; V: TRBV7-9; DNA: TGTGCCAGCAGCCGCCTAGTCGGATACGGCACAGATACGCAGTATTTT; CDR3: CASSRLVGYGTDTQYF
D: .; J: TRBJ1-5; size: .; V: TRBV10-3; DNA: TGTGCCACCCCATTGTCCCAGCATTTT; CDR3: CATPLSQHF
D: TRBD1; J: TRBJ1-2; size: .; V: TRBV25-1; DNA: TGTGCCAGCAGTGGACTCCGGGACAGCGAAAGATACACCTTC; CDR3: CASSGLRDSERYTF
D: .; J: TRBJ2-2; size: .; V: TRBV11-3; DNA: TGTGCCAGCAGCTCGGGGACGAGCAACACCGGGGAGCTGTTTTTT; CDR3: CASSSGTSNTGELFF
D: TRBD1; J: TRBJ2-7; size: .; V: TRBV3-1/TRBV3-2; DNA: TGTGCCACCAGGACAGGTGGATCCTACGAGCAGTACTTC; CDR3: CATRTGGSYEQYF
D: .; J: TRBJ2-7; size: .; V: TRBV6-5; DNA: TGTGCCAGCAGTTACTCCTACAGGGGACTCCACGAGCAGTACTTC; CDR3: CASSYSYRGLHEQYF
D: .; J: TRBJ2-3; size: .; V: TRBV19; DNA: TGTGCCAGTAGCACCTCATCGCTAGCGTCCGGCGGGAATACGCAGTATTTT; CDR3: CASSTSSLASGGNTQYF
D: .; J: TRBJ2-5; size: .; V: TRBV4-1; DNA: TGCGCCAGCAGCCAAGAGGCAGGAGGCCCCCAAGAGACCCAGTACTTC; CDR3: CASSQEAGGPQETQYF
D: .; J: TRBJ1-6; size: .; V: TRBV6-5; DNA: TGTGCCAGCGGGGTCAGAGGATATAATTCACCCCTCCACTTT; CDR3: CASGVRGYNSPLHF
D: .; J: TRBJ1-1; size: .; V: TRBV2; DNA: TGTGCCAGCAGCGAAACAGGGACCTTTAACACTGAAGCTTTCTTT; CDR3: CASSETGTFNTEAFF
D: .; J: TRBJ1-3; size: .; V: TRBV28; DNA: TGTGCCAGCAGCCCCATGGGGCAGGGACAAAACACCATATATTTT; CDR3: CASSPMGQGQNTIYF
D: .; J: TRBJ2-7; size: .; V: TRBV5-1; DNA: TGCGCCAGCAGCTTGGATCCGGCGGTCTCCTACGAGCAGTACTTC; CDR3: CASSLDPAVSYEQYF
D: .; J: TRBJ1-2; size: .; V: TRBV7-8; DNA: TGTGCCAGCAGCCCCGGTCGGGACTCCCCTTATGGCTACACCTTC; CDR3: CASSPGRDSPYGYTF
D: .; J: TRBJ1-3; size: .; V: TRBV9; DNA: TGTGCCAGCAGCGTAGGGCAGATGCGCTCTGGAAACACCATATATTTT; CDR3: CASSVGQMRSGNTIYF
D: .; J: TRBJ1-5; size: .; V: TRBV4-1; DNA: TGCGCCAGCAGCCAAGGGGGCCGCCCTTCCAGTCAGCCCCAGCATTTT; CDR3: CASSQGGRPSSQPQHF
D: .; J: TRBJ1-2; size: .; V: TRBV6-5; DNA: TGTGCCAGCAGTTGGGATCGGTATGGCTACACCTTC; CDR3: CASSWDRYGYTF
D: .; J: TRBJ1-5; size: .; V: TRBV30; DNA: TGTGCCTGGAGTGTATTGACAGGTGGCCAGCCCCAGCATTTT; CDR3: CAWSVLTGGQPQHF
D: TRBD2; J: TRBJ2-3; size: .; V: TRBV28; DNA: TGTGCCAGCAGTTGGGGATCAAGTAGCGGGAGGCTAGATACGCAGTATTTT; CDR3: CASSWGSSSGRLDTQYF
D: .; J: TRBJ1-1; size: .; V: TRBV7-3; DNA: TGTGCCAGCAGCTTGGGGGCAGGAGGAACTGAAGCTTTCTTT; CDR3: CASSLGAGGTEAFF
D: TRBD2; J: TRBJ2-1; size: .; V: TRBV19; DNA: TGTGCCAGTAGTATACGGACTAGCGGGGTCAATGAGCAGTTCTTC; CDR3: CASSIRTSGVNEQFF
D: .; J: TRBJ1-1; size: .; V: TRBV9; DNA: TGTGCCAGCAGCGTAGTGGGGTCCTCGGGTGAAGCTTTCTTT; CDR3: CASSVVGSSGEAFF
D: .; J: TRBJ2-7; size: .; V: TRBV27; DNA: TGTGCCAGCAGTCTAAGCATAGGAGGTCGCGAGCAGTACTTC; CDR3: CASSLSIGGREQYF
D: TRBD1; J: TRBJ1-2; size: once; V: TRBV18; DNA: TGTGCCAGCTCAACCGGACAGGCATTCTATGGCTACACCTTC; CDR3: CASSTGQAFYGYTF
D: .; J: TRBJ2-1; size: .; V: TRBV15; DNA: TGTGCCACCAGCAGAGATCCCAGATACAATGAGCAGTTCTTC; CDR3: CATSRDPRYNEQFF
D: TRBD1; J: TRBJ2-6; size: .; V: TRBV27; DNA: TGTGCCACCCAATCGGAGGGACAGGGACTCTCTGGGGCCAACGTCCTGACTTTC; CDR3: CATQSEGQGLSGANVLTF
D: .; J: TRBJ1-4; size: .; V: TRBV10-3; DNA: TGTGCCATCAGGGGGGTTACTAATGAAAAACTGTTTTTT; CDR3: CAIRGVTNEKLFF
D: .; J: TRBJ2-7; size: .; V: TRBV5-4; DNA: TGTGCCAGCAGCTCCTTAGCGAATGAAGGGGAGCAGTACTTC; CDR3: CASSSLANEGEQYF
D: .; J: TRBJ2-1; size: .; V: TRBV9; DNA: TGTGCCAGCAGCGTCCTCGGGACTCAAAGCTCCTACAATGAGCAGTTCTTC; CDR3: CASSVLGTQSSYNEQFF
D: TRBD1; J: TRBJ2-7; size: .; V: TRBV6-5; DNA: TGTGCCAGCAAGCCGGGACAGGGGTCCTACGAGCAGTACTTC; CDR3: CASKPGQGSYEQYF
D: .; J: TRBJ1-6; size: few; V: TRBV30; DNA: TGTGCCTGGATGGCAGCGTATAATTCACCCCTCCACTTT; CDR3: CAWMAAYNSPLHF
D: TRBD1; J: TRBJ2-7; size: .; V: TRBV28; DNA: TGTGCCAGCAGTCCCGGGACAGGTCAAGAGAGCTTC; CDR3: CASSPGTGQESF
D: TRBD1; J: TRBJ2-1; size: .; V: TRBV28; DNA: TGTGCCAGCAGTTTAGGGGGGGACAGGGGGCAGTTCTTC; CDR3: CASSLGGDRGQFF
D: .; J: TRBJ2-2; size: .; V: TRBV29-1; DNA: TGCAGCGTTGAAACGGGTAGGGGAACCACCGGGGAGCTGTTTTTT; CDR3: CSVETGRGTTGELFF
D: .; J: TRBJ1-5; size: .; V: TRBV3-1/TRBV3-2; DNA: TGTGCCAGCAGCCAAGGGGGGGGCCGGAGCAATCAGCCCCAGCATTTT; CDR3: CASSQGGGRSNQPQHF
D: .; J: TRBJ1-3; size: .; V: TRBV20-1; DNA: TGCAGTGCTACTGACGGGAGCTCTGGAAACACCATATATTTT; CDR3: CSATDGSSGNTIYF
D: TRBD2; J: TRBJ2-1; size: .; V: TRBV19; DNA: TGTGCCAGTAGTTCTACTAGCGGGAGCTACAATGAGCAGTTCTTC; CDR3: CASSSTSGSYNEQFF
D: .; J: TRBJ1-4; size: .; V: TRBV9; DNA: TGTGCCAGCAGCGTACAGGGTTCTCCGTCTAATGAAAAACTGTTTTTT; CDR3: CASSVQGSPSNEKLFF
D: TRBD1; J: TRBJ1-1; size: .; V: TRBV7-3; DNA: TGTGCCACCGCCCCACAGGGGTCCATGAACACTGAAGCTTTCTTT; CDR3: CATAPQGSMNTEAFF